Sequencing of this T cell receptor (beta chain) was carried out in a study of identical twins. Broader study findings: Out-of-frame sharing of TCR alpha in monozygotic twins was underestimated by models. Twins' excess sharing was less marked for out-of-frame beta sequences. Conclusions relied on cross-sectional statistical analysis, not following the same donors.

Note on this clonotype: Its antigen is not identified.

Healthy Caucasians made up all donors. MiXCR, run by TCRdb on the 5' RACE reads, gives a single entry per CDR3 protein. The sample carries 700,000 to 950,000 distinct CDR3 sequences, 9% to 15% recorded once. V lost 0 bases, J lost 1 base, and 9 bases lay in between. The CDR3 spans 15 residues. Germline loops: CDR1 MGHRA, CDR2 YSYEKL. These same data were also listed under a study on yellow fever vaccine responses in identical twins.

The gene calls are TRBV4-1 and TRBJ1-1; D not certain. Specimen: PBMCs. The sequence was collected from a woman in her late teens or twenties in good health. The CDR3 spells CASSQDRIRNTEAFF. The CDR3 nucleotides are TGCGCCAGCAGCCAAGATCGGATTCGGAACACTGAAGCTTTCTTT.